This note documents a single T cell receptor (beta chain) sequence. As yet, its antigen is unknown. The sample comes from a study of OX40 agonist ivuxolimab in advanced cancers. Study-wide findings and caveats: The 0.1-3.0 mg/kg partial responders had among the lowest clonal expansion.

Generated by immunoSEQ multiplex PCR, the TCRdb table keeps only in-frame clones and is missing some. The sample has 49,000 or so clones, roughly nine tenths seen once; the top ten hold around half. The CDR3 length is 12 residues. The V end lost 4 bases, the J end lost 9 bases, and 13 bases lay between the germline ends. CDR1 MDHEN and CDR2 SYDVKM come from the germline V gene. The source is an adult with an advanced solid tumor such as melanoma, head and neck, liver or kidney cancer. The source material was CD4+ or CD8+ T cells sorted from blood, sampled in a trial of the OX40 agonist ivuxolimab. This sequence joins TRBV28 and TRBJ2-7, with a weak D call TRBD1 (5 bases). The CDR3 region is CASSSARGGQYF. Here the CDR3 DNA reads TGTGCCAGCAGTTCCGCTAGGGGCGGGCAGTACTTC.